The 27 T cell receptor beta chains reported below all come from one sample, sequenced in a study of OX40 agonist ivuxolimab in advanced cancers. The repertoire was sequenced with immunoSEQ multiplex PCR; TCRdb's copy has only in-frame clones and lacks some. The table includes over 85,000 clones, roughly 90% detected once. Sequencing was performed on CD4+ or CD8+ T cells sorted from blood, taken in a trial of the OX40 agonist ivuxolimab. The receptor source for this set is an adult with an advanced solid tumor such as melanoma, head and neck, liver or kidney cancer.

This clone was counted only a few times. The V call is TRBV19, the J call TRBJ2-2; 7 bases are a match to TRBD2. Trimming at V came to 3 bases and at J to 4 bases, leaving 5 bases not matched to a gene. The CDR3 contains 15 residues. The V gene's germline CDR1 is LNHDA and CDR2 SQIVND (reference sequence). The chain's CDR3 is CASSMAAGVTGELFF. DNA for the CDR3: TGTGCCAGTAGTATGGCTGCGGGAGTCACCGGGGAGCTGTTTTTT.

The rearrangement links TRBV7-8 to TRBJ2-7, with a weak D call TRBD2 (5 bases). The CDR3 is 15 amino acids. The germline V and J ends were trimmed by 1 base and 3 bases, with 13 bases remaining between them. Germline loops: CDR1 SGHVS, CDR2 FQNEAQ. The CDR3 region is CASSLEIASLYEQYF. CDR3 DNA sequence: TGTGCCAGCAGCTTAGAGATAGCTAGCCTCTACGAGCAGTACTTC.

This clone was seen a single time. This sequence joins TRBV2 and TRBJ2-5; no clear D gene. Germline V gene lookup returns CDR1 SNHLY and CDR2 FYNNEI. This CDR3 is built from 14 residues. V was pared by 5 bases and J by 1 base, with 11 bases between. The CDR3 sequence is CASSSVVPQETQYF. The CDR3 DNA sequence: TGTGCCAGCAGTAGTGTCGTCCCCCAAGAGACCCAGTACTTC.

The gene calls are TRBV6-5 and TRBJ2-7, with 10 nucleotides matching TRBD2. With V trimmed by 6 bases and J by 5 bases, 10 bases remained unmatched. This CDR3 spans 15 amino acids. Germline V CDR1 and CDR2: MNHEY, SVGAGI. The CDR3 reads CASSRRLAGADEQYF. CDR3 bases: TGTGCCAGCAGCCGCCGACTAGCGGGTGCGGACGAGCAGTACTTC.

V gene TRBV7-2 combines with J gene TRBJ2-6; TRBD1 aligns across 7 bases. Unmatched junction bases numbered 8, after V lost 6 bases and J lost 0 bases. Germline CDR1 is SGHTA and CDR2 is FQGNSA. There are 17 residues in the CDR3. DNA of the CDR3: TGTGCCAGCAGAACTGGACAGGCCTACTCTGGGGCCAACGTCCTGACTTTC. Amino acids: CASRTGQAYSGANVLTF.

The chain combines TRBV6-5 with TRBJ2-5; 8 bases are a match to TRBD1. The V segment lost 0 bases and the J segment 4 bases; nucleotides outside the gene matches: 7. This CDR3 spans 16 amino acids. The V gene's germline CDR1 is MNHEY and CDR2 SVGAGI. CDR3 bases: TGTGCCAGCAGTTACTCGCGGACAGGGTCTGGAGAGACCCAGTACTTC. Its protein is CASSYSRTGSGETQYF.

The J gene is TRBJ2-7, the V gene TRBV6-5; D perhaps matches TRBD2 (6 bases). V was shortened by 2 bases and J by 1 base, with 12 bases between the two germline ends. Germline V gene data show CDR1 as MNHEY and CDR2 as SVGAGI. The CDR3 contains 15 residues. This chain's CDR3 is CASSYRRDDSYEQYF. CDR3 bases: TGTGCCAGCAGTTACAGGCGGGATGATTCCTACGAGCAGTACTTC.

The gene calls are TRBV21-1 and TRBJ1-5; the DNA was not used to check the table's D call, TRBD1. TRBV21-1 constitutes a pseudogene. The CDR3 is 17 amino acids. The CDR3 protein is CASSKPSMGLKNQPQHF. CDR3 coding DNA: TGTGCCAGCAGCAAACCTAGTATGGGGCTTAAAAATCAGCCCCAGCATTTT.

Turning to this clone: At one end, the junction sequence differs from germline, possibly due to a read error. This chain links TRBV29-1 with TRBJ2-2, with 7 bases lining up with TRBD2. Germline loops: CDR1 SQVTM, CDR2 ANQGSEA. This CDR3 is built from 15 residues. The CDR3 is CSVGASAGAWRGAVF. The CDR3 DNA follows: TGCAGCGTTGGGGCTTCGGCGGGAGCTTGGCGGGGAGCTGTTTTT.

The genes are TRBV6-1 and TRBJ2-5, with 8 bases aligning to TRBD1. The ends lost 4 bases at V and 0 bases at J; junction bases unmatched: 4. Germline assignment: CDR1 MNHNS and CDR2 SASEGT. This CDR3 has 15 amino acids. CDR3 DNA sequence: TGTGCCAGCAGTGCCGACAGGGGAAACCAAGAGACCCAGTACTTC. Encoded protein: CASSADRGNQETQYF.

The chain joins TRBV10-2 to TRBJ2-5, with TRBD1 identical over 7 bases. Trimming at V came to 6 bases and at J to 1 base, leaving 14 bases not matched to a gene. CDR3 length equals 17 residues. CDR1 is WSHSY and CDR2 is SAAADI in the germline V gene. The CDR3 region has the DNA TGCGCCAGCAGGGGTCCGACAGGGCGGCTGACCCAAGAGACCCAGTACTTC. It is translated as CASRGPTGRLTQETQYF.

The chain combines TRBV6-8 with TRBJ2-5, with 9 bases lining up with TRBD2. Germline V gene data show CDR1 as MNHGY and CDR2 as SAAAGT. The ends lost 0 bases at V and 5 bases at J; junction bases unmatched: 7. This CDR3 has 16 amino acids. The CDR3 nucleotides read TGTGCCAGCAGTTACTCGGCGGGAGGGCCGGGGGAGACCCAGTACTTC. It specifies CASSYSAGGPGETQYF.

This clone was seen only a few times. The chain uses TRBV5-1 and TRBJ2-1; D is undetermined. The CDR3 loop spans 13 amino acids. CDR1 and CDR2 from the germline V gene are SGHRS and YFSETQ. The V gene lost 6 bases and the J gene lost 3 bases, with 10 bases spanning the gap. The CDR3 reads CASMGLNYNEQFF. CDR3 coding DNA: TGCGCCAGCATGGGCCTAAACTACAATGAGCAGTTCTTC.

The rearrangement joins TRBV7-2 to TRBJ2-5; D possibly corresponds to TRBD1 (6 bases). CDR3 length: 15 residues. Trimming left V 0 bases short and J 4 bases short, with 12 bases between. Germline loops: CDR1 SGHTA, CDR2 FQGNSA. CDR3 in amino acids: CASSLAQGSRETQYF. The CDR3 DNA follows: TGTGCCAGCAGCTTAGCACAGGGATCCCGAGAGACCCAGTACTTC.

The CDR3: CASSMNKRRGGDEQYF. The CDR3 region has the DNA TGTGCCAGTAGTATGAATAAGAGAAGGGGCGGGGACGAGCAGTACTTC. This sequence joins TRBV19 and TRBJ2-7, with D perhaps TRBD2 (6 bases). The CDR3 is 16 amino acids. Germline CDR1 is LNHDA and CDR2 is SQIVND (reference sequence). V lost 3 bases to trimming and J lost 5 bases, with 20 bases between them.

This sequence joins TRBV7-9 and TRBJ2-7; the match to TRBD1 covers 9 bases. Germline loops: CDR1 SEHNR, CDR2 FQNEAQ (reference sequence). This CDR3 spans 14 amino acids. V lost 5 bases and J lost 2; bases outside the gene matches: 4. The CDR3 spells CASSTGQGPYEQYF. In DNA form, the CDR3 reads TGTGCCAGCAGCACGGGACAGGGTCCCTACGAGCAGTACTTC.

The rearrangement uses TRBV7-2 and TRBJ2-1; D ambiguous. This CDR3 contains 14 residues. The germline gives CDR1 SGHTA, CDR2 FQGNSA. Trimming stripped 2 bases from V and 6 bases from J, with 11 bases between. CDR3 coding DNA: TGTGCCAGCAGCTTACAAACTGGCCGCAATGAGCAGTTCTTC. It codes for CASSLQTGRNEQFF.

The V gene is TRBV9, the J gene TRBJ2-1; 7 bases fit TRBD2. The CDR3 consists of 18 residues. Germline V lookup: CDR1 SGDLS, CDR2 YYNGEE. Losses at the gene ends were 4 bases for V and 7 bases for J; bases not matched to a gene: 20. The CDR3 is CASSPRGLAEGRANEQFF. The CDR3 DNA follows: TGTGCCAGCAGCCCCAGAGGGCTAGCGGAGGGGCGTGCTAATGAGCAGTTCTTC.

Only a few counts were recorded for this clone. The chain carries TRBV7-9 and TRBJ2-5; TRBD2 is a possible D gene (5 bases). CDR1 SEHNR and CDR2 FQNEAQ come from the germline V gene (reference sequence). The CDR3 consists of 13 residues. V was shortened by 5 bases and J by 5 bases, with 12 bases between the two germline ends. DNA for the CDR3: TGTGCCAGCAGCAAGCGAGGCGGGGAGACCCAGTACTTC. Translation: CASSKRGGETQYF.

This chain uses TRBV9 with TRBJ2-2; tentative D call: TRBD2 (5 bases). The germline V gene has CDR1 SGDLS and CDR2 YYNGEE. Trimming stripped 0 bases from V and 4 bases from J, with 10 bases between. The CDR3 is 15 residues long. The CDR3 coding sequence is TGTGCCAGCAGCGTAGGTGGGAGTGGCACCGGGGAGCTGTTTTTT. The encoded protein is CASSVGGSGTGELFF.

J is TRBJ2-5 and V is TRBV27; D possibly corresponds to TRBD2 (6 bases). The germline gives CDR1 MNHEY, CDR2 SMNVEV (reference sequence). Trimming pared 6 bases from V and 1 base from J, leaving 9 bases between. The CDR3 contains 13 residues. The chain's CDR3 is CASSRRVQETQYF. The CDR3, as DNA: TGTGCCAGCAGCCGGAGGGTCCAAGAGACCCAGTACTTC.

V is TRBV28 and J is TRBJ2-7; 8 nucleotides agree with TRBD2. Germline V gene data show CDR1 as MDHEN and CDR2 as SYDVKM. This CDR3 contains 15 residues. Trimming at V came to 10 bases and at J to 2 bases, leaving 13 bases not matched to a gene. CDR3 DNA sequence: TGTGCCACCTCTCGGGGGGGCTTGACCACCTACGAGCAGTACTTC. Its protein product is CATSRGGLTTYEQYF. The full variable domain, rest sourced from reference TRBV28 and TRBJ2-7, is DVKVTQSSRYLVKRTGEKVFLECVQDMDHENMFWYRQDPGLGLRLIYFSYDVKMKEKGDIPEGYSVSREKKERFSLILESASTNQTSMYLCATSRGGLTTYEQYFGPGTRLTVT.

V and J are TRBV11-1 and TRBJ1-5; D call uncertain. The CDR3 covers 13 residues. CDR1 SGHAT and CDR2 FQDESV come from the germline V gene (reference sequence). Trimming stripped 3 bases from V and 3 bases from J, with 6 bases between. CDR3 in amino acids: CASSLGPNQPQHF. CDR3 DNA: TGTGCCAGCAGCTTGGGTCCCAATCAGCCCCAGCATTTT.

The rearrangement joins TRBV27 to TRBJ2-2; D is undetermined. The V end lost 7 bases, the J end lost 0 bases, and 12 bases lay between the germline ends. This CDR3 contains 15 residues. Germline CDR1 reads MNHEY; CDR2 reads SMNVEV (reference sequence). CDR3 sequence (DNA): TGTGCCAGCAAACCGGTACCGACGAACACCGGGGAGCTGTTTTTT. Translated: CASKPVPTNTGELFF.

The rearrangement uses TRBV4-2 and TRBJ1-2; 8 positions agree with TRBD1. The CDR3 is 16 amino acids. Germline-derived CDR1 and CDR2 are LGHNA and YNFKEQ. Trimming cost V 1 base and J 3 bases; bases outside gene matches: 7. The CDR3 reads CASSQGGIQGDYGYTF. In DNA form, the CDR3 reads TGTGCCAGCAGCCAAGGGGGGATACAGGGGGACTATGGCTACACCTTC.

The V and J genes are TRBV10-3 and TRBJ2-2, with 9 bases fitting TRBD1. Trimming at V came to 0 bases and at J to 7 bases, leaving 6 bases not matched to a gene. CDR1 is ENHRY and CDR2 is SYGVKD in the germline V gene. The CDR3 loop spans 16 amino acids. The CDR3 DNA is TGTGCCATCAGTGAGTCGTTACAGGGGGCTGACGGGGAGCTGTTTTTT. This codes for CAISESLQGADGELFF.

The chain uses TRBV14 and TRBJ2-2; D gene ambiguous. Germline V CDR1 and CDR2: SGHDN, FVKESK. V lost 1 base, J lost 2 bases, and 8 bases lay in between. The CDR3 totals 15 residues. The CDR3, as DNA: TGTGCCAGCAGCCAAGGGCAGGCAAACACCGGGGAGCTGTTTTTT. It codes for CASSQGQANTGELFF.